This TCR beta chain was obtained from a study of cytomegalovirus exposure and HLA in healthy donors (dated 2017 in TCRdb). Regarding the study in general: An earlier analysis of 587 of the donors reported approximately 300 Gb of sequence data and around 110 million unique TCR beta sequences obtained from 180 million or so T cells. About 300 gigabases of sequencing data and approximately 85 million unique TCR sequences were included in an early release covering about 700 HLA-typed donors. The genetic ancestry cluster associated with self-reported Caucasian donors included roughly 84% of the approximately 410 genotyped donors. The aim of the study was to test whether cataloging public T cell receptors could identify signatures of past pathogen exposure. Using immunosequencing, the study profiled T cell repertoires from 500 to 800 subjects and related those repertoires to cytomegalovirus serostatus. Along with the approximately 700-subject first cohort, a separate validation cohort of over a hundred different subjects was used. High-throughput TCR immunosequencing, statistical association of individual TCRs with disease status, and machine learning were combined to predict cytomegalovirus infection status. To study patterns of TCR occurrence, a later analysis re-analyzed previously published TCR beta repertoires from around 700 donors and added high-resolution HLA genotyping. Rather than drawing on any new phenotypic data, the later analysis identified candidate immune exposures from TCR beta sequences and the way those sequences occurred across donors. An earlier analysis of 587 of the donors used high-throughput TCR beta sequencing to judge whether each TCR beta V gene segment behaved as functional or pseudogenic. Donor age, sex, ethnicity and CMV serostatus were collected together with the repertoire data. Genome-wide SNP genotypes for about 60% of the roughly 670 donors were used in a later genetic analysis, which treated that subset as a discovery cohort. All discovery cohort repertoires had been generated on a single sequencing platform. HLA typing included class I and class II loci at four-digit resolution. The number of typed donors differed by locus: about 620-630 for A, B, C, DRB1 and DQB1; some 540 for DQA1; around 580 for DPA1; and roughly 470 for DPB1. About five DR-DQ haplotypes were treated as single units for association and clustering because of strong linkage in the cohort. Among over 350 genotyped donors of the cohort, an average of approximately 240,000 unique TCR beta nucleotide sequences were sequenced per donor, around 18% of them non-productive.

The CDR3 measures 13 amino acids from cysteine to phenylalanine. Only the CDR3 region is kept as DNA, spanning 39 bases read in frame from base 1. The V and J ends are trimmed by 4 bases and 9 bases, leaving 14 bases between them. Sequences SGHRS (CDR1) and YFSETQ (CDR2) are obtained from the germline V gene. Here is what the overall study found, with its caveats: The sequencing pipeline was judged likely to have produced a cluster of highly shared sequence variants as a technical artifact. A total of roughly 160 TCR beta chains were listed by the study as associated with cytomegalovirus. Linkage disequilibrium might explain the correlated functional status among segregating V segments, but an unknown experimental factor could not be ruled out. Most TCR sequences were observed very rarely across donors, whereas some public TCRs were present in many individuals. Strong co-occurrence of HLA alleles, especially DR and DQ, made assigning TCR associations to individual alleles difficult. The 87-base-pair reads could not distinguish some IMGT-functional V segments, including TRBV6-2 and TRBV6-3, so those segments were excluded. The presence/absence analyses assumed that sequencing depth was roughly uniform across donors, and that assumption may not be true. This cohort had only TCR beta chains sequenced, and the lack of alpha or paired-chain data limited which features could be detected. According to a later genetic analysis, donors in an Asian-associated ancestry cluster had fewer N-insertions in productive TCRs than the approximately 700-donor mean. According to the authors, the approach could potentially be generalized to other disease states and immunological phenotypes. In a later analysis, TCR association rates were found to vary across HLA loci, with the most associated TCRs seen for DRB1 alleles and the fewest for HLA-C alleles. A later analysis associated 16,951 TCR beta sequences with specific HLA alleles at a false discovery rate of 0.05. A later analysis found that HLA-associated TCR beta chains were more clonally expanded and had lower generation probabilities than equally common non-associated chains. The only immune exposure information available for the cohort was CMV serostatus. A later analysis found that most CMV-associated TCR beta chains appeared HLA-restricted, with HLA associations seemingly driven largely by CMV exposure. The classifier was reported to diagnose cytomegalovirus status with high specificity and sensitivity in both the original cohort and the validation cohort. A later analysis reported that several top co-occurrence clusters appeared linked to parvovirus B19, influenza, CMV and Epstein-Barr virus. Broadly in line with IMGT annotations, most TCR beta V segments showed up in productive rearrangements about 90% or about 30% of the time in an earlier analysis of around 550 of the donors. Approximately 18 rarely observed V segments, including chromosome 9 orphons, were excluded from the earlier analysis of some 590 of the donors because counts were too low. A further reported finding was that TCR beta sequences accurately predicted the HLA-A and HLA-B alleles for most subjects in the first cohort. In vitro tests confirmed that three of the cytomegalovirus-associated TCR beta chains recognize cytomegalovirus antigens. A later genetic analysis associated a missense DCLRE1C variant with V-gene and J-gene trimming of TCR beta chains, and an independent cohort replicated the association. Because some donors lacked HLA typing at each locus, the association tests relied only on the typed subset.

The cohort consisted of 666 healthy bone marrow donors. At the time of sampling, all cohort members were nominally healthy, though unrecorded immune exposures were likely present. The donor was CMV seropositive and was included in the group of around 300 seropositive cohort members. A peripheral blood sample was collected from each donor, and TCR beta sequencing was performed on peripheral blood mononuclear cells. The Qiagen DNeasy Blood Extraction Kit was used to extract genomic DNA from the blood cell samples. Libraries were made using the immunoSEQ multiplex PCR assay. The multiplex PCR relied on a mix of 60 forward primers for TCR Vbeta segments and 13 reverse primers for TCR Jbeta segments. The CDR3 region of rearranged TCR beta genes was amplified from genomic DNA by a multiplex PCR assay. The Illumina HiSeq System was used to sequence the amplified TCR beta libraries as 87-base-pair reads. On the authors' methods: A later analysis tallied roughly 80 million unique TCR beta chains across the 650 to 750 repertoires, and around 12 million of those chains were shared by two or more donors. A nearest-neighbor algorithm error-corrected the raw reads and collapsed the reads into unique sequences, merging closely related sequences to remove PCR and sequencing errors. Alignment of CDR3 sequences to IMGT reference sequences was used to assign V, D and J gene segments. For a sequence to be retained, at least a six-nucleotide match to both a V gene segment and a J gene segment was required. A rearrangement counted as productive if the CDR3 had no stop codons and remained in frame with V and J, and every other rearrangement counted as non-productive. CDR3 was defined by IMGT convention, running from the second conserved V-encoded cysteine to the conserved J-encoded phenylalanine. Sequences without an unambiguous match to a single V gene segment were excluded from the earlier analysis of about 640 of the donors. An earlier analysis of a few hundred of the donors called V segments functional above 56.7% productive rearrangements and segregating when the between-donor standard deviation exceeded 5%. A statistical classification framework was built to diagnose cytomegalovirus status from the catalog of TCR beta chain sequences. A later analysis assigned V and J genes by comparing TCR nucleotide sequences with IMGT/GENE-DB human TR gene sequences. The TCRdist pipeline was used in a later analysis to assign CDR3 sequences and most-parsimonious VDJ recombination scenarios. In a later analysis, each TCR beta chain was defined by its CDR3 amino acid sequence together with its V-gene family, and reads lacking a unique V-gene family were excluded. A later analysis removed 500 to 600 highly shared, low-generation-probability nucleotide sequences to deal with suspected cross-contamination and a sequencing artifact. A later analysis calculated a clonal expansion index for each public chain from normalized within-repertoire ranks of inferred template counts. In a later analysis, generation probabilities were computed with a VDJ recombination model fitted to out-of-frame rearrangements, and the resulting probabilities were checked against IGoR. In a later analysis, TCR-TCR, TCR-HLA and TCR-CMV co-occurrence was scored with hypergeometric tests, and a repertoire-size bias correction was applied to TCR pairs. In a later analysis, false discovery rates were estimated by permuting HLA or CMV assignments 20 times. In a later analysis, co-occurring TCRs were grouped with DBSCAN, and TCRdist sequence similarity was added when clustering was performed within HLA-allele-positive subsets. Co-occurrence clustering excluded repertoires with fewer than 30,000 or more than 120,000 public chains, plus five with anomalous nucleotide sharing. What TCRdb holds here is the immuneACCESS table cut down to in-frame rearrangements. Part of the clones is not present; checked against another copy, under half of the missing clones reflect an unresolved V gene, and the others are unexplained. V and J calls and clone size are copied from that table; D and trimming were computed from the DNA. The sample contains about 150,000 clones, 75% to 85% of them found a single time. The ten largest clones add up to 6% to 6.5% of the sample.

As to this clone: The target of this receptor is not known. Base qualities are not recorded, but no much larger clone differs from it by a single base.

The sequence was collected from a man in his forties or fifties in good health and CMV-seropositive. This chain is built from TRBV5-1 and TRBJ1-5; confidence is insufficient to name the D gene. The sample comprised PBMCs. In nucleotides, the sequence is TGCGCCAGCAGCCAGGACTCGGAGGGGCCCCAGCATTTT. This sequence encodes CASSQDSEGPQHF.